These T cell receptor beta chains were read from a single sample in a study of blood T cells in healthy people across ages. MiXCR, run by TCRdb on the 5' RACE reads, gives a single entry per CDR3 protein. This repertoire shows 1.8 million or so distinct CDR3 sequences, roughly two fifths found once; its top ten account for 23%. The specimen sequenced was blood. The receptors here all came from a human donor in good health. Each CDR3 is given without its conserved first and last residue.

j_gene | v_gene | CDR3aa
TRBJ1-1 | TRBV18 | ASSTRDGDEAF
TRBJ2-1 | TRBV20-1 | SARDPGFQGGPHNEQF
NA | TRBV7-2 | ASSLTTDSSYNEQY
TRBJ1-3 | TRBV7-2 | ASSLVGTTSGNTIY
TRBJ1-5 | TRBV7-2 | ASSPMAGNQPQH
TRBJ2-6 | TRBV20-1 | SARHQGAGANVLT
TRBJ1-2 | TRBV28 | ASSLLPPGGDGYT
TRBJ2-3 | TRBV20-1 | SARDHVGTDTQY
TRBJ2-7 | TRBV7-2 | ACRRQPSQGEQY
NA | TRBV7-2 | ASSSPGRARETQY
TRBJ1-2 | TRBV7-2 | ASKRDRGQMYT
TRBJ1-5 | TRBV7-9 | ASSSRKDGLAGPQH
TRBJ2-1 | TRBV19 | ASSILPRDEQF
TRBJ2-4 | TRBV13 | ASSLDQGSDIQY
TRBJ1-2 | TRBV6-2/TRBV6-3 | ASSYSDSPYGYT
TRBJ2-5 | TRBV9 | ASSVRGEIQY
TRBJ2-3 | TRBV5-6 | ASSWDRGQKDTQY
TRBJ1-2 | TRBV28 | ASSSYSGQFGYGYT
TRBJ2-7 | TRBV28 | ASSSATSYEQY
TRBJ2-3 | TRBV7-9 | ASSFGRGPGDTQY
TRBJ2-7 | TRBV29-1 | SVGLRLAGVGEQY
TRBJ2-1 | TRBV29-1 | SVDRHSYNEQF
TRBJ1-1 | TRBV4-3 | ASSQERNRMNTEAF
TRBJ1-1 | TRBV20-1 | SAHEIEAF
TRBJ2-7 | TRBV21-1 | ASKGAGYEQY
TRBJ2-1 | TRBV29-1 | SGGNSYNEQF
TRBJ2-7 | TRBV29-1 | SVDRGGYEQY
TRBJ1-5 | TRBV4-3 | ASSQEMGDTPGGMPQH
TRBJ2-1 | TRBV7-2 | ASSLSMGRGLYNEQF
TRBJ2-7 | TRBV7-2 | ASSLADRATDEQY
TRBJ2-7 | TRBV11-3 | ASSRFTYEQY
TRBJ1-4 | TRBV5-4 | ASSSKTASDEKLF
TRBJ2-1 | TRBV7-2 | ASSISGGVDEQF
TRBJ2-1 | TRBV14 | ASSQDGPWEPSYNEQF
TRBJ1-2 | TRBV6-1 | ASSELRYGYT
TRBJ1-2 | TRBV20-1 | SAMAGYGYT
TRBJ2-5 | TRBV5-1 | ASSLVFAETQY
TRBJ2-3 | TRBV29-1 | SADEESTDTQY
TRBJ2-3 | TRBV4-3 | ASRDRGQDTQY
TRBJ1-2 | TRBV6-4 | ASSDGGQDYGYT
TRBJ2-7 | TRBV7-2 | ASSFKGDSSYEQY
TRBJ2-3 | TRBV6-2/TRBV6-3 | ASKVPDGTDTQY